The 4 T cell receptor beta chains given below trace back to one sample, sequenced in a study of Ad26.COV2.S vaccination and SARS-CoV-2 variants. Treatment meaning: 15 to 20 received Ad26.COV2.S at low or high dose, single or two shots; 5 received placebo; per-sample allocation not given. Samples came from day 63 after the first vaccine or placebo injection. Here immunoSEQ multiplex PCR was the method, and the copy in TCRdb shows in-frame clones only, minus some. The table includes 500,000 or so clones, approximately 90% detected once. The material was peripheral blood, obtained in a trial of Ad26.COV2.S vaccine versus placebo. The receptors were sampled from a person between 18 and 65 years old who received the Ad26.COV2.S COVID-19 vaccine or a placebo.

The rearrangement joins TRBV3-1 (or the pseudogene TRBV3-2) to TRBJ2-2; 11 bases are shared with TRBD2. V lost 1 base and J lost 8; bases outside the gene matches: 6. CDR1 and CDR2 from the germline V gene are LGHDT and YNNKEL (reference sequence). The CDR3 runs to 16 residues. CDR3 DNA sequence: TGTGCCAGCAGCCAAGGGACTAGCGGGCCGATAGGGGAGCTGTTTTTT. Translating it yields CASSQGTSGPIGELFF.

The chain uses TRBV20-1 and TRBJ2-1; the D is unclear. Germline CDR1 and CDR2: DFQATT and SNEGSKA (reference sequence). Trimming shortened V by 3 bases and J by 6 bases, and 9 bases separated the two germline ends. The CDR3 loop spans 12 amino acids. The CDR3 nucleotides read TGCAGTGCTAGTTCCAGGACCAATGAGCAGTTCTTC. Translating gives CSASSRTNEQFF.

The rearrangement links TRBV27 to TRBJ2-7, with 7 bases matching TRBD1. Germline-derived CDR1 and CDR2 are MNHEY and SMNVEV (reference sequence). V gave up 8 bases and J gave up 0 bases; unmatched junction bases: 4. The CDR3 has 13 residues. The CDR3 DNA sequence: TGTGCCAGCGGTCGGACAGGCTCCTACGAGCAGTACTTC. As protein: CASGRTGSYEQYF.

The chain uses TRBV29-1 and TRBJ1-6; D ambiguous. The germline V gene has CDR1 SQVTM and CDR2 ANQGSEA. V lost 7 bases to trimming and J lost 6 bases, with 13 bases between them. CDR3 size: 13 residues. The CDR3 sequence: CSAQTTANSPLHF. The CDR3 DNA sequence: TGCAGCGCCCAGACAACAGCTAATTCACCCCTCCACTTT.